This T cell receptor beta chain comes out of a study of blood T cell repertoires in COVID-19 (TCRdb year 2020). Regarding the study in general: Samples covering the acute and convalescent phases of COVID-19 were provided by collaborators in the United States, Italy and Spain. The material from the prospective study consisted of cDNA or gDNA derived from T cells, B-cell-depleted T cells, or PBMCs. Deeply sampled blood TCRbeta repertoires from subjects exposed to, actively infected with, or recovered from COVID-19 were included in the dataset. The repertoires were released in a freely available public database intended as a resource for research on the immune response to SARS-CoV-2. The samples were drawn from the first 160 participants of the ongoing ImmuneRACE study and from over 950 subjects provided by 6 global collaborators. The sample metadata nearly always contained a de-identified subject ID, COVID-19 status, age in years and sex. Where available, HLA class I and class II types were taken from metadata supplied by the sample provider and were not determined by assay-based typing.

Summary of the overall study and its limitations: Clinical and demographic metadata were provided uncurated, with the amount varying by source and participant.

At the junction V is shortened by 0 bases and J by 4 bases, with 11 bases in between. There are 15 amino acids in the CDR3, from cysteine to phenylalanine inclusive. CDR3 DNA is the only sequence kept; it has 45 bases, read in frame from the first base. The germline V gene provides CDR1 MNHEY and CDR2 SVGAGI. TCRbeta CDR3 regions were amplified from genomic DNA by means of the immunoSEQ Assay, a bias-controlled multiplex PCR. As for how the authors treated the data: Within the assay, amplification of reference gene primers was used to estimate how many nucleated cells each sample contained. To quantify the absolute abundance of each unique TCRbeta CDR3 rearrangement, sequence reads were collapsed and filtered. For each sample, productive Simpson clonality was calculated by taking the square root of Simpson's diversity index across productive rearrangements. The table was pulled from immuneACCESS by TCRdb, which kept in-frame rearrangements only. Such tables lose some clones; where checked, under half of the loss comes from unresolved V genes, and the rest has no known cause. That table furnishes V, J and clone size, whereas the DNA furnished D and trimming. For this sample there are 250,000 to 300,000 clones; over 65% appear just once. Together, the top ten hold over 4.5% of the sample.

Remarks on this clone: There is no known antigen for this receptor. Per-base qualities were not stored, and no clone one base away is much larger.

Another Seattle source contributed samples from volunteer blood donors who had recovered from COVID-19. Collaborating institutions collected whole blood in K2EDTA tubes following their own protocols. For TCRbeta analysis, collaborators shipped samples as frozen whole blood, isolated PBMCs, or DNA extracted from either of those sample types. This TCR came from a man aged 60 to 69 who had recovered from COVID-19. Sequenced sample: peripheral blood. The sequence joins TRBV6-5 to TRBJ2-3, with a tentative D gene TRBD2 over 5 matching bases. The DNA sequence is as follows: TGTGCCAGCAGTTACTCGCCCGGGGTCGCAGATACGCAGTATTTT. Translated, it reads CASSYSPGVADTQYF.